A selection of T cell receptor beta chains follows, all from one sample in a study of blood T cells in healthy people across ages. TCRdb ran MiXCR on the 5' RACE reads and lists one entry per CDR3 protein. The top ten clones hold about 2.1% of a sample with 2 million or so distinct CDR3 sequences, about 50% of them seen once. What was sequenced was blood. Every receptor here comes from a woman aged 40-49 years in good health. Each CDR3 is given with its conserved first and last residue. A D gene is named only where the DNA matches it firmly. The size of a clone is reported for some rows only, either as once, few or many, or as a class for expanded clones.

V gene,clone size,J gene,D gene,CDR3 protein,CDR3 DNA
TRBV20-1,once,TRBJ1-5,.,CSARRPGILSNQPQHF,TGCAGTGCTAGAAGGCCCGGGATACTTAGCAATCAGCCCCAGCATTTT
TRBV4-1,.,TRBJ2-5,.,CASSQRRVEETQYF,TGCGCCAGCAGCCAACGACGGGTGGAGGAGACCCAGTACTTC
TRBV7-9,few,TRBJ1-2,.,CASSSLTNYGYTF,TGTGCCAGCAGCTCTCTAACTAACTATGGCTACACCTTC
TRBV24-1,.,TRBJ1-5,TRBD1,CATSDATGSNQPQHF,TGTGCCACCAGTGACGCGACAGGGAGCAATCAGCCCCAGCATTTT
TRBV10-2,few,TRBJ1-2,.,CASIGLSLGYTF,TGCGCCAGCATTGGGTTGTCGCTTGGCTACACCTTC
TRBV9,few,TRBJ1-2,TRBD1,CASSVGSLGRGHGYGYTF,TGTGCCAGCAGCGTAGGCTCCCTCGGCAGGGGGCACGGGTACGGCTACACCTTC
TRBV10-3,.,TRBJ2-5,.,CAISKGRTETQYF,TGTGCCATTAGTAAGGGACGAACAGAGACCCAGTACTTC
TRBV2,.,TRBJ2-6,.,CTSSDLGAGANVLTF,TGTACCAGCAGTGATTTGGGCGCTGGGGCCAACGTCCTGACTTTC
TRBV6-6,.,TRBJ1-5,TRBD1,CASTKSGTGVNQPQHF,TGTGCCAGCACTAAATCCGGGACAGGGGTCAATCAGCCCCAGCATTTT
TRBV3-1,few,TRBJ2-3,.,CASRVFGRTDTQYF,TGTGCCAGCAGGGTTTTTGGCCGCACAGATACGCAGTATTTT
TRBV20-1,.,TRBJ2-5,.,CSARAGLETQYF,TGCAGTGCTAGAGCGGGGTTGGAGACCCAGTACTTC
TRBV5-1,.,TRBJ1-5,TRBD1,CAGSFGQGGNQPQHF,TGCGCCGGCAGCTTTGGGCAGGGGGGCAATCAGCCCCAGCATTTT
TRBV10-3,.,TRBJ1-2,TRBD1,CAVQGAGNGYTF,TGTGCCGTACAGGGGGCTGGGAATGGCTACACCTTC
TRBV4-1,few,TRBJ2-7,.,CASSQVEGGQYEQYF,TGCGCCAGCAGCCAAGTTGAGGGCGGTCAATACGAGCAGTACTTC
TRBV7-9,.,TRBJ2-2,.,CASSSWRAGELFF,TGTGCCAGCAGCTCCTGGCGTGCCGGGGAGCTGTTTTTT
TRBV7-8,few,TRBJ2-5,TRBD1,CASSFLDRIETQYF,TGTGCCAGCAGCTTTTTGGACAGGATCGAGACCCAGTACTTC
TRBV28,.,TRBJ2-3,.,CASSRGPSKQYF,TGTGCCAGCAGCAGAGGGCCCAGCAAGCAGTATTTT
TRBV15,.,TRBJ1-2,TRBD1,CATSRGDRGYGYTF,TGTGCCACCAGCAGAGGGGACAGGGGCTATGGCTACACCTTC
TRBV7-9,few,TRBJ1-2,.,CASSFSGPNYGYTF,TGTGCCAGCAGCTTTTCCGGTCCCAACTATGGCTACACCTTC
TRBV14,few,TRBJ2-3,TRBD2,CASSQEARLADFTDTQYF,TGTGCCAGCAGCCAAGAGGCGCGGCTAGCGGACTTCACAGATACGCAGTATTTT
TRBV20-1,.,TRBJ2-5,TRBD1,CSARGGDRLVGEQYF,TGCAGTGCTAGAGGTGGGGACAGGCTGGTAGGGGAGCAGTACTTC
TRBV12-5,few,TRBJ2-1,TRBD1,CASGGQGLYNEQFF,TGTGCTAGTGGTGGACAGGGGCTATACAATGAGCAGTTCTTC
TRBV11-2,few,TRBJ2-4,.,CASSLDHQGNIQYF,TGTGCCAGCAGCTTAGATCATCAGGGGAACATTCAGTACTTC
TRBV20-1,.,TRBJ1-1,.,CSAREGSAEAFF,TGCAGTGCTAGAGAGGGTTCGGCTGAAGCTTTCTTT
TRBV27,.,TRBJ1-6,.,CASSPKRGSPLHF,TGTGCCAGCAGTCCAAAAAGGGGATCACCCCTCCACTTT
TRBV6-6,.,TRBJ2-6,.,CASSNSRSGANVLTF,TGTGCCAGCAGTAACTCTCGTTCTGGGGCCAACGTCCTGACTTTC
TRBV7-9,few,TRBJ2-1,TRBD1,CASSIQGAGYNEQFF,TGTGCCAGCAGCATCCAGGGGGCAGGCTACAATGAGCAGTTCTTC
TRBV29-1,.,TRBJ2-5,.,CSATHSEETQYF,TGCAGCGCAACCCACAGCGAAGAGACCCAGTACTTC
TRBV2,.,TRBJ1-2,TRBD1,CASSFDRAHPDFPINYGYTF,TGTGCCAGCAGCTTCGACAGGGCGCATCCAGATTTCCCAATTAACTATGGCTACACCTTC
TRBV13,.,TRBJ1-5,.,CASSSGRSQNQPQHF,TGTGCCAGCAGCTCCGGACGGAGTCAGAATCAGCCCCAGCATTTT